This T cell receptor (beta chain) is from a study of beta chain features in type 1 diabetes. Points from the study as a whole: The study found moderately but significantly shorter TCRB CDR3s in all four CD4+ subsets of Type 1 diabetes patients. Any HLA-type effect on TCRB rearrangement remained unresolved here. In comparison with healthy donors, patients had naive, central memory and Treg TCRB repertoires that appeared more similar.

Germline V gives CDR1 MGHRA, CDR2 YSYEKL. The trim removed 5 bases at V and 3 bases at J, leaving 6 bases unmatched. The length of the CDR3 is 14 residues. This clone was seen more than once but under ten times. What it recognizes is unknown. Sequencing targeted expressed TCRB transcripts, as all isolated RNA had been reverse transcribed. The table came from immunoSEQ multiplex PCR; TCRdb's copy has only in-frame clones and leaves some out. The data contain over 650,000 clones, around an eighth of them singletons. Sequencing was done on a sample of naive CD4+ T cells from blood. The receptor comes from a young man with type 1 diabetes. The V call is TRBV4-1, the J call TRBJ2-7, with 8 bases identical to TRBD2. The CDR3: CASSSRSGSYEQYF. CDR3 DNA sequence: TGCGCCAGCAGCTCTAGAAGCGGGAGCTACGAGCAGTACTTC.